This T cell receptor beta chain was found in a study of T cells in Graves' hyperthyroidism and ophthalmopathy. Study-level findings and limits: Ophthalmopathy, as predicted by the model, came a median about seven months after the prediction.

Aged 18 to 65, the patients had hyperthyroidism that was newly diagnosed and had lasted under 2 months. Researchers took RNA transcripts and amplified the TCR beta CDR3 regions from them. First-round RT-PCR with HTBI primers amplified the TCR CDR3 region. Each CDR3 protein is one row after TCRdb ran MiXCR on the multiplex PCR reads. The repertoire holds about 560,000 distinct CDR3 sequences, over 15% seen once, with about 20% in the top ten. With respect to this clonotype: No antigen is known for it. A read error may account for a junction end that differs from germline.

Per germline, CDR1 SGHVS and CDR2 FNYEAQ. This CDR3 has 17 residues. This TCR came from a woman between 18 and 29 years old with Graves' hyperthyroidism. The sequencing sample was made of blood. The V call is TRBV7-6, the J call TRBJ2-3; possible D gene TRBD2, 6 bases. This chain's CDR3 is CAGSLGSLAFSTDTQYF. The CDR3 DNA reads TGTGCCGGCAGCTTAGGGTCTCTAGCGTTTAGCACAGATACGCAGTATTTT.